This entry lists 18 T cell receptor beta chains sequenced from one sample in a study of T-cell memory formation after mild COVID-19. Via MiXCR, TCRdb re-called the 5' RACE reads, giving one row per CDR3 protein. In the table there are under 600,000 distinct CDR3 sequences, about a fifth of which are singletons. Material: PBMCs or a T cell subset sorted from them (not recorded which). These receptors all come from an adult woman who had mild COVID-19 (a few samples of this study predate the infection). Cell type and time point are not known.

The genes are TRBV12-3 or TRBV12-4 and TRBJ2-5; 11 bases map to TRBD2. This CDR3 region has 15 residues. J lost 5 bases, V lost 6 bases, and 8 bases had no gene match. This chain's CDR3 is CASSLLAGEGETQYF. The CDR3 nucleotides read TGTGCCAGCAGCTTACTAGCGGGAGAAGGGGAGACCCAGTACTTC.

Notes on this clonotype: Its ends do not fully match the called genes, so a read error is possible. This chain links TRBV6-5 with TRBJ2-7; 8 bases are a match to TRBD2. The CDR3 length is 15 residues. Germline V gene lookup returns CDR1 MNHEY and CDR2 SVGAGI. The CDR3 loop reads CASSYGSGSSHEQYF. The CDR3 DNA follows: TGTGCCAGCAGTTACGGGAGCGGGAGCTCCCACGAGCAGTACTTC.

This clonotype was counted only a few times. The J gene is TRBJ2-1, the V gene TRBV20-1; TRBD2 agrees at 7 bases. Trimming cost V 2 bases and J 5 bases; bases outside gene matches: 6. CDR3 length: 14 amino acids. CDR1 is DFQATT, CDR2 SNEGSKA, per germline (reference sequence). DNA of the CDR3: TGCAGTGCTAGAAAGTCCGGGAGGAACAATGAGCAGTTCTTC. Protein sequence: CSARKSGRNNEQFF.

The V and J genes are TRBV27 and TRBJ2-7; TRBD1 agrees at 8 bases. The germline CDR1 and CDR2 sequences are MNHEY and SMNVEV (reference sequence). V lost 2 bases to trimming and J lost 4 bases; unmatched junction nucleotides: 4. The CDR3 is 14 residues long. This chain's CDR3 is CASSLQGAVYEQYF. CDR3 nucleotide sequence: TGTGCCAGCAGTTTACAGGGGGCAGTTTACGAGCAGTACTTC.

The chain is built from TRBV5-1 and TRBJ2-5, with 9 bases fitting TRBD1. CDR1 and CDR2 (germline): SGHRS, YFSETQ. V gave up 7 bases and J gave up 5 bases; unmatched junction bases: 12. The CDR3 consists of 15 residues. CDR3 nucleotide sequence: TGCGCCAGCTTTGAGGGGACAGGGAACTGGGAGACCCAGTACTTC. Its protein is CASFEGTGNWETQYF.

This clonotype was counted once. The V and J genes are TRBV20-1 and TRBJ1-2, with 8 bases identical to TRBD1. From germline, CDR1 is DFQATT and CDR2 SNEGSKA (reference sequence). Losses at the gene ends were 5 bases for V and 3 bases for J; bases not matched to a gene: 8. The CDR3 spans 14 residues. The CDR3 sequence: CSAPGGQAYYGYTF. CDR3 nucleotide sequence: TGCAGTGCTCCCGGGGGACAGGCATACTATGGCTACACCTTC.

The CDR3 loop reads CASSLEISSYNEQFF. CDR3 DNA: TGCGCCAGCAGCTTGGAAATTAGCTCCTACAATGAGCAGTTCTTC. This chain joins TRBV5-1 and TRBJ2-1; no reliable D call. The CDR3 has 15 amino acids. Germline CDR1 SGHRS, CDR2 YFSETQ. The V and J ends lost 0 bases and 0 bases respectively, with 7 bases between them.

This clonotype has a handful of counts. The chain uses TRBV4-2 and TRBJ1-2; D gene unclear. The CDR3 has 15 residues. Germline V gene data show CDR1 as LGHNA and CDR2 as YNFKEQ. The V end was cut by 0 bases, the J end by 5 bases, with 13 bases between. The DNA of the CDR3 is TGTGCCAGCAGCCAAGATAGCTCGGAGGGATATGGCTACACCTTC. Its protein product is CASSQDSSEGYGYTF.

This clonotype was detected a few times. This sequence joins TRBV4-1 and TRBJ1-6; D is unresolved. The CDR3 runs to 17 residues. With 0 bases removed from V and 2 bases from J, the gap between germline ends came to 11 bases. Germline assignment: CDR1 MGHRA and CDR2 YSYEKL. The CDR3 sequence: CASSQDWPVAYNSPLHF. CDR3 nucleotides: TGCGCCAGCAGCCAAGACTGGCCGGTGGCCTATAATTCACCCCTCCACTTT.

This clonotype was seen a handful of times. The chain carries TRBV29-1 and TRBJ2-1; 9 bases fit TRBD2. This CDR3 comprises 16 residues. The junction had 9 bases not matched to a gene; V was cut back by 3 bases and J by 3 bases. Germline loops: CDR1 SQVTM, CDR2 ANQGSEA. The CDR3 nucleotides read TGCAGCGTTGATCAGGCTAGCGGGGTTAACTACAATGAGCAGTTCTTC. Its protein product is CSVDQASGVNYNEQFF.

The V call is TRBV24-1, the J call TRBJ2-3; perhaps TRBD1 as D (6 bases). Germline CDR1 reads KGHDR; CDR2 reads SFDVKD. V was trimmed by 7 bases and J by 2 bases, leaving 9 bases between them. The CDR3 loop spans 13 amino acids. CDR3 coding DNA: TGTGCCACCAGAGGACAGATCACAGATACGCAGTATTTT. Its protein product is CATRGQITDTQYF.

This chain joins TRBV4-1 and TRBJ1-4; D is unclear. This CDR3 comprises 13 residues. Trimming removed 2 bases from V and 8 bases from J, with 9 bases in between. Germline CDR1 MGHRA, CDR2 YSYEKL. The CDR3: CASSQRGFEKLFF. CDR3 bases: TGCGCCAGCAGCCAACGAGGTTTCGAAAAACTGTTTTTT.

This clonotype occurred a few times. V usage is TRBV4-2 and J usage is TRBJ2-7; D gene uncertain. The CDR3 has 17 amino acids. The V end was cut by 0 bases, the J end by 0 bases, with 15 bases between. Germline V gene data show CDR1 as LGHNA and CDR2 as YNFKEQ. The CDR3 DNA follows: TGTGCCAGCAGCCAAGACGGCCCGACACCCTTCTCCTACGAGCAGTACTTC. Protein product: CASSQDGPTPFSYEQYF.

This clonotype occurred a few times. As DNA, the CDR3 is TGCAGCGTTGAAGATCGGACAGGAGGCTACGAGCAGTACTTC. Protein sequence: CSVEDRTGGYEQYF. The chain has TRBV29-1 and TRBJ2-7; 7 bases line up with TRBD1. Germline lookup yields CDR1 SQVTM and CDR2 ANQGSEA. With 0 bases clipped from V and 3 bases from J, the junction kept 5 bases outside the gene matches. The CDR3 has 14 amino acids.

The chain links TRBV5-5 to TRBJ2-7; D ambiguous. V dropped 4 bases and J dropped 6 bases, with 11 bases sitting between them. There are 12 residues in the CDR3. The germline CDR1 and CDR2 sequences are SGHKS and YYEKEE (reference sequence). CDR3 sequence: CASSPDWSEQYF. For the CDR3, the DNA is TGTGCCAGCAGCCCCGACTGGAGCGAGCAGTACTTC.

This clonotype was observed a handful of times. The chain carries TRBV12-3 or TRBV12-4 and TRBJ1-3; D is unclear. Trimming left V 3 bases short and J 2 bases short, with 5 bases between. The CDR3 extends over 13 amino acids. The CDR3 DNA reads as TGTGCCAGCAGTTTGCCCACTGGAAACACCATATATTTT. Its translation: CASSLPTGNTIYF.

This clonotype was observed a few times. The genes are TRBV29-1 and TRBJ2-1; D not resolved. This CDR3 comprises 13 residues. Germline V gives CDR1 SQVTM, CDR2 ANQGSEA. V lost 5 bases, J lost 2 bases, and 10 bases lay in between. CDR3 nucleotide sequence: TGCAGCGTTACAGATCTTACCTACAATGAGCAGTTCTTC. Its translation is CSVTDLTYNEQFF.

This clonotype was observed a few times. This chain connects TRBV6-2 or TRBV6-3 to TRBJ1-6; D unclear. Germline V gives CDR1 MNHEY, CDR2 SVGEGT. V was trimmed by 10 bases and J by 6 bases, leaving 19 bases between them. The CDR3 runs 15 residues. CDR3 residues: CAIRRMSDLNSPLHF. CDR3 DNA: TGTGCCATCAGACGGATGAGCGATCTTAATTCACCCCTCCACTTT.